Presented here are 10 T cell receptor beta chains from one specimen sequenced in a study of T cell responses to AZD1222 COVID-19 vaccine. Sequencing used immunoSEQ multiplex PCR; TCRdb keeps in-frame clones, though not all of them. The data show over 90,000 clones, roughly 86% seen once. The sample in question was peripheral blood, obtained on day 0 of AZD1222 vaccination. These receptors came from an adult in good health.

This chain connects TRBV3-1 (or the pseudogene TRBV3-2) to TRBJ2-7; D may be TRBD2 (6 bases). CDR1 LGHDT and CDR2 YNNKEL come from the germline V gene (reference sequence). This CDR3 comprises 15 residues. V lost 2 bases to trimming and J lost 2 bases, with 13 bases between them. The CDR3 sequence is CASSQRRERPYEQYF. The CDR3 DNA follows: TGTGCCAGCAGCCAACGTCGGGAGAGGCCCTACGAGCAGTACTTC.

V and J are TRBV7-9 and TRBJ2-5; D is uncertain. Germline V gene lookup returns CDR1 SEHNR and CDR2 FQNEAQ (reference sequence). V was cut by 1 base and J by 5 bases, with 11 bases left in between. This CDR3 region has 14 residues. In DNA form, the CDR3 reads TGTGCCAGCAGCTTAGGGCCGGGTACGGAGACCCAGTACTTC. Amino acids: CASSLGPGTETQYF.

The CDR3 bases are TGTGCCAGCAACGAAGCTGGGGTTTTCCAGGGGCTCACCGGGGAGCTGTTTTTT. Translating gives CASNEAGVFQGLTGELFF. The V call is TRBV5-8, the J call TRBJ2-2; perhaps TRBD1 as D (6 bases). From germline, CDR1 is SGHTS and CDR2 YDEGEE. The V and J ends lost 6 bases and 4 bases respectively, with 25 bases between them. The CDR3 spans 18 residues.

The chain is built from TRBV5-4 and TRBJ2-1; 8 nucleotides agree with TRBD2. The CDR3 is 15 residues long. With V trimmed by 4 bases and J by 9 bases, 12 bases remained unmatched. The germline gives CDR1 SGHNT, CDR2 YYREEE (reference sequence). The DNA for the CDR3 is TGTGCCAGCAGCGGAGAGGGAGCGGGAGTCTTTGAGCAGTTCTTC. It translates to CASSGEGAGVFEQFF. Based on the CDR3 plus reference TRBV5-4 and TRBJ2-1, the full variable domain is ETGVTQSPTHLIKTRGQQVTLRCSSQSGHNTVSWYQQALGQGPQFIFQYYREEENGRGNFPPRFSGLQFPNYSSELNVNALELDDSALYLCASSGEGAGVFEQFFGPGTRLTVL.

The rearrangement links TRBV28 to TRBJ1-1; a possible D gene is TRBD1 (6 bases). Germline CDR1 reads MDHEN; CDR2 reads SYDVKM. Trimming removed 5 bases from V and 4 bases from J, with 8 bases in between. CDR3 length equals 12 residues. The CDR3: CASSQDSTEAFF. The CDR3 DNA sequence: TGTGCCAGCAGTCAGGACAGCACTGAAGCTTTCTTT.

V is TRBV5-4 and J is TRBJ1-6; 9 bases are shared with TRBD1. The CDR3 is 15 residues long. Germline V gene lookup returns CDR1 SGHNT and CDR2 YYREEE (reference sequence). Trimming took 3 bases from V and 9 from J; bases not matched to a gene: 7. CDR3 amino acids: CASSWETGGSSPLHF. The CDR3 DNA follows: TGTGCCAGCAGCTGGGAGACAGGGGGGAGTTCACCCCTCCACTTT.

This clone was seen once. This chain uses TRBV6-6 with TRBJ2-2; 7 nucleotides align to TRBD1. Germline trimming cut 7 bases from V and 10 bases from J; bases unmatched to any gene: 9. CDR1 is MNHNY and CDR2 is SVGAGI in the germline V gene (reference sequence). The CDR3 is 13 amino acids. CDR3 sequence: CASNDLGTVELFF. CDR3 bases: TGTGCCAGCAACGACCTTGGGACAGTGGAGCTGTTTTTT.

This rearrangement joins TRBV7-9 to TRBJ2-6; 11 bases fit TRBD1. Germline V lookup: CDR1 SEHNR, CDR2 FQNEAQ (reference sequence). V trimming: 5 bases; J trimming: 2 bases; junction bases outside the gene matches: 5. The length of the CDR3 is 17 residues. The CDR3 reads CASSARTGGTGANVLTF. As DNA, the CDR3 is TGTGCCAGCAGCGCCAGGACAGGGGGCACTGGGGCCAACGTCCTGACTTTC.

This clone was seen a single time. The chain carries TRBV14 and TRBJ2-2; D might be TRBD2 (7 bases). With 2 bases removed from V and 4 bases from J, the gap between germline ends came to 20 bases. The germline V gene encodes CDR1 SGHDN and CDR2 FVKESK. The CDR3 spans 18 residues. CDR3 in amino acids: CASSQSLSAGAVTGELFF. The CDR3 DNA is TGTGCCAGCAGCCAAAGTCTCTCGGCGGGGGCCGTCACCGGGGAGCTGTTTTTT.

The chain carries TRBV3-1 (or the pseudogene TRBV3-2) and TRBJ2-7; tentative D call: TRBD1 (6 bases). The CDR3 contains 12 residues. The germline V and J ends were trimmed by 4 bases and 6 bases, with 10 bases remaining between them. Germline V gene data show CDR1 as LGHDT and CDR2 as YNNKEL (reference sequence). CDR3: CASSRNRVEQYF. The CDR3 nucleotides are TGTGCCAGCAGCCGGAACAGGGTCGAGCAGTACTTC.